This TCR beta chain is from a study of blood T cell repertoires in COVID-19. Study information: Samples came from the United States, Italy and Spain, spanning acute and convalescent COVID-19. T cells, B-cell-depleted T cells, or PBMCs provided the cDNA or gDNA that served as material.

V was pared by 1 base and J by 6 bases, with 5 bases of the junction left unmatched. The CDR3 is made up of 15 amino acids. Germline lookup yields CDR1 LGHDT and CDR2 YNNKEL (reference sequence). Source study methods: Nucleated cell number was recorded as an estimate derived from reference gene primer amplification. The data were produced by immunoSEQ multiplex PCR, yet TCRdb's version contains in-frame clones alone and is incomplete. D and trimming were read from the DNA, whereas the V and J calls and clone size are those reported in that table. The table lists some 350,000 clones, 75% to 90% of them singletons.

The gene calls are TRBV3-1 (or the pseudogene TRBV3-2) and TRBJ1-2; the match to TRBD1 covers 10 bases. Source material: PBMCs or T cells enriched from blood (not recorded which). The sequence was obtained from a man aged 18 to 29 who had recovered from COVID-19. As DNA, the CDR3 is TGTGCCAGCAGCCAAGTAGTCGGGACAGGGGATGGCTACACCTTC. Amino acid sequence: CASSQVVGTGDGYTF.